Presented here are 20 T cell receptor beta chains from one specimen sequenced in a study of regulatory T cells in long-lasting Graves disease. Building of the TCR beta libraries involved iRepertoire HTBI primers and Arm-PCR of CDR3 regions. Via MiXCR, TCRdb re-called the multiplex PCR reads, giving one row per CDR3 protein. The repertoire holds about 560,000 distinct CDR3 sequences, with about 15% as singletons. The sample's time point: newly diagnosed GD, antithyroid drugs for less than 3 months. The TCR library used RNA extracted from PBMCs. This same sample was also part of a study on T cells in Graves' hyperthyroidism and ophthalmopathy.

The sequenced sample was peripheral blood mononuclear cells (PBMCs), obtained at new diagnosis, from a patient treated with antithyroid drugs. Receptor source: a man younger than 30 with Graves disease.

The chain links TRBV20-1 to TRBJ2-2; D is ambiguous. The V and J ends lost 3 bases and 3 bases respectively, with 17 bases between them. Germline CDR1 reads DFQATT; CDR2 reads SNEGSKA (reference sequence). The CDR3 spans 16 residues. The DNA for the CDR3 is TGCAGTGCTAGTTCCCAACTAAACCTTTACACCGGGGAGCTGTTTTTT. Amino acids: CSASSQLNLYTGELFF.

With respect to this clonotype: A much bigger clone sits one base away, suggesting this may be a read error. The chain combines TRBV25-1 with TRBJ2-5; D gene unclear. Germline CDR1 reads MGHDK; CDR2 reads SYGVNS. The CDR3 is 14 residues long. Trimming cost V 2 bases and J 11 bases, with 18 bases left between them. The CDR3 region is CASSEVVSYNEQYF. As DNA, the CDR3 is TGTGCCAGCAGTGAAGTGGTCAGCTACAATGAGCAGTACTTC.

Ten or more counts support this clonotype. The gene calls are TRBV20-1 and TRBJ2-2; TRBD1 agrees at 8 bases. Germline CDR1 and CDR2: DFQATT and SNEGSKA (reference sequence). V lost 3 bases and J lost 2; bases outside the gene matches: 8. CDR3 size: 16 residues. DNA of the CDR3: TGCAGTGCTAGGGACGCGGGGACAGGCAACACCGGGGAGCTGTTTTTT. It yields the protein CSARDAGTGNTGELFF.

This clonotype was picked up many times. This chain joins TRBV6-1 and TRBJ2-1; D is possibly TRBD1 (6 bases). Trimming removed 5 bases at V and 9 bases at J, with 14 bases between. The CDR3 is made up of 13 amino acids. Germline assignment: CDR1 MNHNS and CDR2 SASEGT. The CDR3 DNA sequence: TGTGCCAGCAGTCCTGTAGAAGGGGGTGAGCAGTTCTTC. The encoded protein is CASSPVEGGEQFF.

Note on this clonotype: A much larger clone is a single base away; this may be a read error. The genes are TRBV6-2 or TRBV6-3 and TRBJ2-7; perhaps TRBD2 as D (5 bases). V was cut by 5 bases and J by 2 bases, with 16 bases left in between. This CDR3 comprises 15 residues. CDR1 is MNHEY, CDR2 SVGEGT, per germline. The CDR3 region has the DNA TGTGCCAGCAGTCCCCTAAGGAGGAAGGCCTACGAGCAGTACTTC. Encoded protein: CASSPLRRKAYEQYF.

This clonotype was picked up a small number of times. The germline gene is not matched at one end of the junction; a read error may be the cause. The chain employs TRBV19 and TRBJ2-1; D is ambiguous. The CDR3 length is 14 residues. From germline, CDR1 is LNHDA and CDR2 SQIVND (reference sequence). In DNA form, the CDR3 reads TGTGCCAGTGCCAGTCATTACACACACAATAAGCAGTTCTTC. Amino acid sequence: CASASHYTHNKQFF.

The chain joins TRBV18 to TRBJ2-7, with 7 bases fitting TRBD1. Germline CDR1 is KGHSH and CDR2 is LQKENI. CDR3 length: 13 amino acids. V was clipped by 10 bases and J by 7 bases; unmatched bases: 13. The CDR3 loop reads CATAGTAYNEQYF. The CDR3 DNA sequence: TGTGCCACCGCCGGGACAGCCTACAATGAGCAGTACTTC.

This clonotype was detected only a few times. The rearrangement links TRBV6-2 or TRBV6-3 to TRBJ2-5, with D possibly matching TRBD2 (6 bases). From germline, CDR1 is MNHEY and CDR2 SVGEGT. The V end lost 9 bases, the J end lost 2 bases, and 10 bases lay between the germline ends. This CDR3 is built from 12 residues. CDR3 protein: CASRLDQETQYF. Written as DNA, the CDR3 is TGTGCCAGTAGACTAGATCAAGAGACCCAGTACTTC.

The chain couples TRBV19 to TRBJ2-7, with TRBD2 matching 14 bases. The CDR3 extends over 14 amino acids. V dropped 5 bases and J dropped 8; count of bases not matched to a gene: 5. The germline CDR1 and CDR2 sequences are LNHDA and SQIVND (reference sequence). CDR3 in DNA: TGTGCCAGTAGTCCGGGACTAGCGGGAGTAAAGCAGTACTTC. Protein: CASSPGLAGVKQYF.

CDR3 in amino acids: CASSEAYLNTGELFF. CDR3 DNA sequence: TGTGCCAGCAGTGAAGCATATCTGAACACCGGGGAGCTGTTTTTT. The V call is TRBV6-1, the J call TRBJ2-2; D is undetermined. This CDR3 spans 15 amino acids. Germline CDR1 reads MNHNS; CDR2 reads SASEGT. V lost 0 bases, J lost 1 base, and 6 bases lay in between.

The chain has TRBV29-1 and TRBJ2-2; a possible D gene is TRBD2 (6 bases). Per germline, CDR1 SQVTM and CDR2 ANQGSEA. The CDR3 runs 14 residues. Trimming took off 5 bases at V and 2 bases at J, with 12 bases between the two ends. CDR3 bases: TGCAGCGTTTCCGGGACTCCTAACACCGGGGAGCTGTTTTTT. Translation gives CSVSGTPNTGELFF.

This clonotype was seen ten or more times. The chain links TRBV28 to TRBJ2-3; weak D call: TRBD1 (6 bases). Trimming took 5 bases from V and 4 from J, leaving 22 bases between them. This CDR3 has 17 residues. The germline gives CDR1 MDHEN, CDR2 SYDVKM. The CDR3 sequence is CASSPSNRVSGSDTQYF. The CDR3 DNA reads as TGTGCCAGCAGTCCCTCGAACAGGGTGTCCGGCTCAGATACGCAGTATTTT.

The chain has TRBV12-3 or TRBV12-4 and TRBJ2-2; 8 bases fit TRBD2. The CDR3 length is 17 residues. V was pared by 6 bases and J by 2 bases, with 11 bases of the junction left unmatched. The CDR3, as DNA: TGTGCCAGCAGGCTGCCCGGGGGGGGGCGTAACACCGGGGAGCTGTTTTTT. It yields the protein CASRLPGGGRNTGELFF.

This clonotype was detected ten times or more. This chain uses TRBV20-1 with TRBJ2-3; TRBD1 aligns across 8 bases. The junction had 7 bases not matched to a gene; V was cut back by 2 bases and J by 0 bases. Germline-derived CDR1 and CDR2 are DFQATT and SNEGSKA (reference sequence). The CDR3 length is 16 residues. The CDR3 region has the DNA TGCAGTGCTAGATACCCCCGACAGGGGAGCACAGATACGCAGTATTTT. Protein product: CSARYPRQGSTDTQYF.

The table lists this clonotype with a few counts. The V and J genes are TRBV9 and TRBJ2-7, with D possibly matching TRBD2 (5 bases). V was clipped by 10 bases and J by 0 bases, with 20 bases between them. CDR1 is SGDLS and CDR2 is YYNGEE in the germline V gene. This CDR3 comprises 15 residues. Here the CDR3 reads CASSRTASSSYEQYF. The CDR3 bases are TGTGCCTCATCGCGGACGGCTAGCAGCTCCTACGAGCAGTACTTC. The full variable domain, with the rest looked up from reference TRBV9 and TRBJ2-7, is DSGVTQTPKHLITATGQRVTLRCSPRSGDLSVYWYQQSLDQGLQFLIQYYNGEERAKGNILERFSAQQFPDLHSELNLSSLELGDSALYFCASSRTASSSYEQYFGPGTRLTVT.

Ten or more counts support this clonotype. The CDR3 coding sequence is TGTGCCAGTATCCTAGCGCCGGGACAGCCCTATGGCTACACCTTC. The encoded protein is CASILAPGQPYGYTF. V is TRBV19 and J is TRBJ1-2; TRBD1 aligns across 7 bases. CDR3 length: 15 amino acids. CDR1 and CDR2 (germline): LNHDA, SQIVND (reference sequence). The ends lost 7 bases at V and 4 bases at J; junction bases unmatched: 12. The full variable domain, its missing parts supplied by reference TRBV19 and TRBJ1-2, is DGGITQSPKYLFRKEGQNVTLSCEQNLNHDAMYWYRQDPGQGLRLIYYSQIVNDFQKGDIAEGYSVSREKKESFPLTVTSAQKNPTAFYLCASILAPGQPYGYTFGSGTRLTVV.

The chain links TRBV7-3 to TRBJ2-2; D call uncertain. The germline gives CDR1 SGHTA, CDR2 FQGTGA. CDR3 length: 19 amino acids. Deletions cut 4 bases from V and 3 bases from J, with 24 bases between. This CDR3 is CASSYIIGDRVVDTGELFF. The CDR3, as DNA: TGTGCCAGCAGCTACATTATCGGCGATCGAGTGGTCGACACCGGGGAGCTGTTTTTT.

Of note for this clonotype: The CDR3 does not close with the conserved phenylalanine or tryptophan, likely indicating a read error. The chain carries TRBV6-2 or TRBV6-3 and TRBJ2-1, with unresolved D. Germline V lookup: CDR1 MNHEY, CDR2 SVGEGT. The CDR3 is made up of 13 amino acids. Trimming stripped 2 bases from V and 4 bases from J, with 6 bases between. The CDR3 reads CASSYDGYNEQFL. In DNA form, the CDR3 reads TGTGCCAGCAGTTACGACGGATACAATGAGCAGTTCTTA.

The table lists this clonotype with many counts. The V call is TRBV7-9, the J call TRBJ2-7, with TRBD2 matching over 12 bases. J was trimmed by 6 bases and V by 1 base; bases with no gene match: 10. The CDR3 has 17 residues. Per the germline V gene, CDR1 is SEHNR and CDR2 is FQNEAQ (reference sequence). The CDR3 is CASSLDYGLAGSGEQYF. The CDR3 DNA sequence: TGTGCCAGCAGCTTAGATTATGGACTAGCGGGATCCGGCGAGCAGTACTTC. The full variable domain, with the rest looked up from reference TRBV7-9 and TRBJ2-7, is DTGVSQNPRHKITKRGQNVTFRCDPISEHNRLYWYRQTLGQGPEFLTYFQNEAQLEKSRLLSDRFSAERPKGSFSTLEIQRTEQGDSAMYLCASSLDYGLAGSGEQYFGPGTRLTVT.

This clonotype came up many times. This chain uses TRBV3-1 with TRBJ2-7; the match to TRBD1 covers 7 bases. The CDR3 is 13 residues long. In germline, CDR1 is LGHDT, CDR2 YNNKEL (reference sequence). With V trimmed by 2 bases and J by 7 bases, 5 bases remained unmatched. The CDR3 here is CASSQKGTAEQYF. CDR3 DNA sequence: TGTGCCAGCAGCCAAAAAGGGACAGCTGAGCAGTACTTC.